The 20 T cell receptor beta chains reported below all come from one sample, sequenced in a study of a mutant IDH1 vaccine in newly diagnosed glioma. Some clones are missing from TCRdb's copy, which holds only in-frame ones; the method was immunoSEQ multiplex PCR. Of 35,000 to 40,000 clones in the sample, roughly 89% are singletons; the top ten hold 18%. Time point denoted: baseline, week 1 (first vaccination visit). Documented treatment: pre-vaccination baseline after standard-of-care therapy. Sequenced here: PBMCs, sampled from a glioma patient treated with radiotherapy, temozolomide or both. The receptor source for this set is a man between 18 and 35 years old with glioma.

The V and J genes are TRBV7-9 and TRBJ2-3, with 9 positions matching TRBD2. After removal of 4 bases from V and 2 bases from J, the junction contained 7 bases not matched to a gene. Looked up from germline, CDR1 is SEHNR and CDR2 is FQNEAQ (reference sequence). The CDR3 runs to 16 residues. Here the CDR3 reads CASSSFLAGTTDTQYF. For the CDR3, the DNA is TGTGCCAGCAGCTCCTTCCTAGCGGGGACCACAGATACGCAGTATTTT.

The V call is TRBV7-2, the J call TRBJ2-7; the match to TRBD2 covers 7 bases. J lost 7 bases, V lost 5 bases, and 5 bases had no gene match. Germline V gene lookup returns CDR1 SGHTA and CDR2 FQGNSA. The CDR3 totals 12 residues. CDR3 nucleotides: TGTGCCAGCAGCCAGCGGGGCGCGGAGCAGTACTTC. As protein: CASSQRGAEQYF.

The chain has TRBV5-1 and TRBJ2-2; a weak D match, TRBD1 (6 bases). Germline V gene sequence: CDR1 SGHRS, CDR2 YFSETQ. V lost 2 bases and J 5 bases, leaving 16 bases between the germline ends. The CDR3 has 16 amino acids. The CDR3 protein is CASSFSGTPLTGELFF. CDR3 nucleotide sequence: TGCGCCAGCAGCTTTTCCGGGACACCCTTAACCGGGGAGCTGTTTTTT.

The rearrangement links TRBV4-2 to TRBJ1-2; D uncertain. Germline loops: CDR1 LGHNA, CDR2 YNFKEQ. With 0 bases removed from V and 6 bases from J, the gap between germline ends came to 8 bases. The CDR3 extends over 13 amino acids. The CDR3 region has the DNA TGTGCCAGCAGCCAAGATCTCGGGCATGGCTACACCTTC. It specifies CASSQDLGHGYTF.

This sequence joins TRBV11-3 and TRBJ1-1; TRBD1 matches 7 bases. Trimming removed 2 bases from V and 2 bases from J; junction bases left unmatched: 2. CDR3 length equals 14 residues. From germline, CDR1 is SGHNT and CDR2 YENEEA. CDR3 nucleotides: TGTGCCAGCAGCTTACAGGGGGGAAACACTGAAGCTTTCTTT. Protein product: CASSLQGGNTEAFF.

The chain has TRBV15 and TRBJ1-4; D ambiguous. V lost 0 bases to trimming and J lost 11 bases, with 10 bases between them. Germline CDR1 is LNHNV and CDR2 is YYDKDF (reference sequence). The CDR3 is 13 residues long. CDR3 DNA: TGTGCCACCAGCAGAGAAGAGGTGGGGAAACTGTTTTTT. It specifies CATSREEVGKLFF.

The rearrangement links TRBV5-4 to TRBJ1-6; maybe TRBD1 (6 bases). With 5 bases removed from V and 10 bases from J, the gap between germline ends came to 13 bases. The CDR3 spans 13 residues. The germline V gene has CDR1 SGHNT and CDR2 YYREEE (reference sequence). The CDR3 region has the DNA TGTGCCAGCAGTTGGAGGGGGGAATCACCCCTCCACTTT. As protein: CASSWRGESPLHF.

This sequence joins TRBV5-6 and TRBJ2-7; the D is unclear. This CDR3 contains 13 residues. V dropped 0 bases and J dropped 4 bases, with 8 bases sitting between them. Germline V gene lookup returns CDR1 SGHDT and CDR2 YYEEEE. CDR3 residues: CASSLVSGYEQYF. The DNA for the CDR3 is TGTGCCAGCAGCTTGGTGTCCGGGTACGAGCAGTACTTC.

This CDR3 is CASSSRYEQYF. For the CDR3, the DNA is TGTGCCAGCAGCTCTCGTTACGAGCAGTACTTC. The V and J genes are TRBV5-8 and TRBJ2-7; D is uncertain. The CDR3 spans 11 residues. V was shortened by 3 bases and J by 4 bases, with 5 bases between the two germline ends. Looked up from germline, CDR1 is SGHTS and CDR2 is YDEGEE.

This clone was seen just once. The chain recombines TRBV6-5 with TRBJ1-4, with D possibly matching TRBD1 (5 bases). The V and J ends lost 6 bases and 8 bases respectively, with 10 bases between them. Germline loops: CDR1 MNHEY, CDR2 SVGAGI. This CDR3 is built from 12 residues. As DNA, the CDR3 is TGTGCCAGCAGCTCCGGGACCGAAAAACTGTTTTTT. This gives the protein CASSSGTEKLFF.

This chain connects TRBV7-9 to TRBJ2-3; unclear D gene. The CDR3 length is 14 residues. The germline V and J ends were trimmed by 4 bases and 0 bases, with 8 bases remaining between them. Germline V lookup: CDR1 SEHNR, CDR2 FQNEAQ (reference sequence). The CDR3 is CASSSVPSTDTQYF. The CDR3 DNA is TGTGCCAGCAGCTCAGTCCCTAGCACAGATACGCAGTATTTT. Based on the CDR3 plus reference TRBV7-9 and TRBJ2-3, the full variable domain is DTGVSQNPRHKITKRGQNVTFRCDPISEHNRLYWYRQTLGQGPEFLTYFQNEAQLEKSRLLSDRFSAERPKGSFSTLEIQRTEQGDSAMYLCASSSVPSTDTQYFGPGTRLTVL.

This clone has only one observation. V is TRBV7-2 and J is TRBJ1-1; D is perhaps TRBD1 (5 bases). The CDR3 totals 14 residues. Trimming took 9 bases from V and 1 from J, leaving 15 bases between them. The germline CDR1 and CDR2 sequences are SGHTA and FQGNSA. In nucleotides, the CDR3 is TGTGCCAGTCGGTCGACAGCCGCGAACACTGAAGCTTTCTTT. The encoded protein is CASRSTAANTEAFF.

The chain employs TRBV10-3 and TRBJ1-1; 9 nucleotides align to TRBD1. Germline V gene lookup returns CDR1 ENHRY and CDR2 SYGVKD. CDR3 length: 15 residues. The J segment lost 8 bases and the V segment lost 2 bases, leaving 9 bases of the junction unmatched. CDR3 sequence reads: CAISELPLGTGEAFF. The DNA for the CDR3 is TGTGCCATCAGTGAGCTCCCACTAGGGACAGGGGAAGCTTTCTTT.

This CDR3 reads CASKPGLSYNEQFF. DNA for the CDR3: TGTGCCAGCAAACCGGGACTCTCTTACAATGAGCAGTTCTTC. The chain carries TRBV2 and TRBJ2-1, with D possibly TRBD2 on 6 matching bases. The CDR3 is 14 amino acids. Between the trimmed V and J ends, which lost 7 bases and 4 bases, there was a span of 14 bases. Germline V gene lookup returns CDR1 SNHLY and CDR2 FYNNEI.

The J gene is TRBJ1-1, the V gene TRBV29-1; D is uncertain. The germline V gene has CDR1 SQVTM and CDR2 ANQGSEA. The CDR3 extends over 13 amino acids. V lost 0 bases, J lost 2 bases, and 7 bases lay in between. CDR3 loop: CSVEDALNTEAFF. CDR3 coding DNA: TGCAGCGTTGAAGATGCCCTCAACACTGAAGCTTTCTTT.

The rearrangement links TRBV6-1 to TRBJ2-7; 12 bases align to TRBD1. There are 15 residues in the CDR3. Trimming cost V 7 bases and J 5 bases; bases outside gene matches: 9. Germline V gene lookup returns CDR1 MNHNS and CDR2 SASEGT. The CDR3 DNA sequence: TGTGCCAGCACCCTGGGGGGGACAGGGGGCCACGAGCAGTACTTC. It is translated as CASTLGGTGGHEQYF.

The CDR3 coding sequence is TGTGCCAGCAGTCCTTTGGGGGGCGCAGGGACCCAGTACTTC. It encodes CASSPLGGAGTQYF. V and J are TRBV14 and TRBJ2-5; D is possibly TRBD1 or TRBD2 (6 bases each). In germline, CDR1 is SGHDN, CDR2 FVKESK. The CDR3 has 14 residues. The V gene lost 6 bases and the J gene lost 7 bases, with 18 bases spanning the gap.

This chain joins TRBV5-1 and TRBJ1-1; D is unresolved. Germline V CDR1 and CDR2: SGHRS, YFSETQ. This CDR3 region has 15 residues. Trimming left V 0 bases short and J 4 bases short, with 13 bases between. The CDR3 spells CASSLGGGGSTEAFF. DNA of the CDR3: TGCGCCAGCAGCTTGGGGGGTGGCGGTAGCACTGAAGCTTTCTTT.

The V call is TRBV19, the J call TRBJ1-1, with TRBD1 as a possible D gene (5 bases). Trimming shortened V by 6 bases and J by 3 bases, and 8 bases separated the two germline ends. The CDR3 loop spans 12 amino acids. In germline, CDR1 is LNHDA, CDR2 SQIVND (reference sequence). The CDR3 loop is CASRRGDTEAFF. The CDR3 DNA is TGTGCCAGTAGACGGGGGGACACTGAAGCTTTCTTT.

This clone appeared a single time. The V and J genes are TRBV27 and TRBJ1-5, with D possibly being TRBD1 (6 bases). The V gene lost 5 bases and the J gene lost 4 bases, with 12 bases spanning the gap. CDR3 length: 14 residues. Per the germline V gene, CDR1 is MNHEY and CDR2 is SMNVEV (reference sequence). CDR3 sequence: CASSTGGPNQPQHF. In DNA, the CDR3 is TGTGCCAGCAGTACCGGGGGCCCGAATCAGCCCCAGCATTTT.